This T cell receptor beta chain was observed in a study of blood T cell repertoires in COVID-19. Overall study context: Sources were T cells, B-cell-depleted T cells, or PBMCs; the material itself was cDNA or gDNA.

Method: immunoSEQ multiplex PCR; TCRdb's copy keeps in-frame clones and lacks some. The profile shows 65,000 to 70,000 clones, 79% of them singletons. Germline V CDR1 and CDR2: SGHTA, FQGNSA. There are 16 residues in the CDR3. After removal of 4 bases from V and 5 bases from J, the junction contained 4 bases not matched to a gene. Material: peripheral blood. The receptor was derived from a human donor in a cohort sampled during active COVID-19. The chain is built from TRBV7-2 and TRBJ2-2, with 13 bases aligning to TRBD2. This CDR3 is CASSWTSGSGTGELFF. CDR3 sequence (DNA): TGTGCCAGCAGCTGGACTAGCGGGAGTGGTACCGGGGAGCTGTTTTTT.